This TCR beta chain emerged from a study of beta chain features in type 1 diabetes. Overall study results and limits: Significant though moderate, a shortening of TCRB CDR3s appeared in all four CD4+ subsets of Type 1 diabetes patients.

V was shortened by 4 bases and J by 0 bases, with 16 bases between the two germline ends. Germline assignment: CDR1 MGHRA and CDR2 YSYEKL. The CDR3 consists of 16 residues. The sample holds a few counts of this clone. The antigen remains undetermined. The whole isolated RNA underwent reverse transcription, so sequencing captured expressed TCRB transcripts. The method was immunoSEQ multiplex PCR; TCRdb's version includes in-frame clones alone and lacks a portion of them. The sample lists 120,000 to 150,000 clones, around 13% occurring once. This clonotype originated in a man between 18 and 29 years old with type 1 diabetes. Sequencing was performed on central memory CD4+ T cells from blood. V and J are TRBV4-1 and TRBJ2-7; D is perhaps TRBD1 (6 bases). The CDR3 DNA sequence: TGCGCCAGCAGCCGAGCTGGACAGCTAAGCTCCTACGAGCAGTACTTC. Translation: CASSRAGQLSSYEQYF.